This T cell receptor beta chain was found in a study of blood T cells in healthy people across ages. CDR3 length: 17 amino acids. Trimming cost V 0 bases and J 0 bases, with 15 bases left between them. CDR1 DFQATT and CDR2 SNEGSKA come from the germline V gene (reference sequence). Sample-barcoded 5' priming and a J-beta primer mix drove a second PCR of 7 to 11 cycles. In TCRdb, the 5' RACE reads were re-called with MiXCR into one record per CDR3 protein. The sample has 270,000 or so distinct CDR3 sequences, around 27% seen once. A few counts support this clonotype. This TCR came from a woman in her 70s in good health. The sequencing sample was made of blood. V usage is TRBV20-1 and J usage is TRBJ1-5; the D is unclear. The CDR3 DNA is TGCAGTGCTAGAGATTCTGCACTAGGGAGTAGCAATCAGCCCCAGCATTTT. This translates into CSARDSALGSSNQPQHF.